Following are 11 T cell receptor beta chains from one sample sequenced in a study of cytotoxic CD8 clonotypes in ibrutinib-treated CLL. The protocol was immunoSEQ multiplex PCR, while the TCRdb copy is restricted to in-frame clones and leaves out a portion. The sample has 75,000 to 90,000 clones, 83% seen once. Sequencing was performed on PBMCs, taken after 24 months of ibrutinib treatment. These receptors all stem from a human donor with chronic lymphocytic leukemia.

This chain uses TRBV5-6 with TRBJ1-1; 7 positions agree with TRBD1. The CDR3 sequence is 15 residues long. The trim removed 4 bases at V and 4 bases at J, leaving 10 bases unmatched. Per the germline V gene, CDR1 is SGHDT and CDR2 is YYEEEE. DNA for the CDR3: TGTGCCAGCAGCCCGGTCACAGGGGTTACCACTGAAGCTTTCTTT. Its translation is CASSPVTGVTTEAFF.

The chain is built from TRBV19 and TRBJ2-1; D is uncertain. Germline loops: CDR1 LNHDA, CDR2 SQIVND (reference sequence). This CDR3 has 11 residues. The V and J ends lost 6 bases and 9 bases respectively, with 9 bases between them. Here the CDR3 DNA reads TGTGCCAGTAGCGCGCAGCGTGAGCAGTTCTTC. This encodes CASSAQREQFF.

The J gene is TRBJ1-4, the V gene TRBV19, with D perhaps TRBD1 (5 bases). Looked up from germline, CDR1 is LNHDA and CDR2 is SQIVND (reference sequence). V dropped 7 bases and J dropped 3 bases, with 12 bases sitting between them. CDR3 size: 14 residues. The CDR3 sequence is CASTTGTSNEKLFF. In nucleotides, the CDR3 is TGTGCCAGTACCACCGGGACCTCTAATGAAAAACTGTTTTTT.

This chain joins TRBV9 and TRBJ1-2; D might be TRBD1 (5 bases). This CDR3 is 13 amino acids long. V shed 0 bases and J shed 4 bases, with 7 bases lying between them. Germline V CDR1 and CDR2: SGDLS, YYNGEE. CDR3 loop: CASSVAGGYGYTF. CDR3 DNA sequence: TGTGCCAGCAGCGTAGCCGGGGGCTATGGCTACACCTTC. Full variable domain (missing parts from reference TRBV9 and TRBJ1-2): DSGVTQTPKHLITATGQRVTLRCSPRSGDLSVYWYQQSLDQGLQFLIQYYNGEERAKGNILERFSAQQFPDLHSELNLSSLELGDSALYFCASSVAGGYGYTFGSGTRLTVV.

The table lists this clone with a count of one. The CDR3 DNA reads as TGCGCCAGCAGTTACCGGGACAGGAGCCCCTCCTACAATGAGCAGTTCTTC. This translates into CASSYRDRSPSYNEQFF. The rearrangement uses TRBV5-1 and TRBJ2-1, with TRBD1 matching over 8 bases. CDR1 is SGHRS and CDR2 is YFSETQ in the germline V gene. This CDR3 is built from 17 residues. Trimming cost V 5 bases and J 0 bases; bases outside gene matches: 10.

This chain connects TRBV7-9 to TRBJ1-3; D possibly corresponds to TRBD1 (5 bases). Looked up from germline, CDR1 is SEHNR and CDR2 is FQNEAQ (reference sequence). The CDR3 length is 14 residues. V was clipped by 7 bases and J by 4 bases, with 14 bases between them. The CDR3 reads CASNPTEGGNTIYF. Here the CDR3 DNA reads TGTGCCAGCAACCCGACAGAAGGAGGAAACACCATATATTTT.

V is TRBV28 and J is TRBJ2-7; D unresolved. Germline V CDR1 and CDR2: MDHEN, SYDVKM. This CDR3 contains 12 residues. With 6 bases removed from V and 6 bases from J, the gap between germline ends came to 12 bases. This chain's CDR3 is CASSPRISEQYF. The CDR3, as DNA: TGTGCCAGCAGCCCCCGTATTAGCGAGCAGTACTTC.

The chain couples TRBV2 to TRBJ2-3, with D perhaps matching TRBD2 (5 bases). The germline gives CDR1 SNHLY, CDR2 FYNNEI. V was pared by 5 bases and J by 4 bases, with 10 bases between. The CDR3 contains 13 residues. CDR3 residues: CASSLLEADTQYF. CDR3 nucleotide sequence: TGTGCCAGCAGTCTCTTGGAGGCAGATACGCAGTATTTT.

This chain joins TRBV7-2 and TRBJ2-7; no definite D call. The CDR3 loop spans 15 amino acids. V was pared by 6 bases and J by 2 bases, with 17 bases between. Germline CDR1 SGHTA, CDR2 FQGNSA. The CDR3 loop reads CASRRSVSSTYEQYF. CDR3 nucleotides: TGTGCCAGCAGAAGGAGTGTGAGTAGTACCTACGAGCAGTACTTC.

The CDR3 nucleotides read TGTGCCAGCAGTCCATCCGGGATCCGTTACGAGCAGTACTTC. Encoded protein: CASSPSGIRYEQYF. The rearrangement joins TRBV28 to TRBJ2-7, with a possible D match to TRBD2 (5 bases). The CDR3 sequence is 14 residues long. Germline V gene data show CDR1 as MDHEN and CDR2 as SYDVKM. Trimming removed 5 bases at V and 4 bases at J, with 15 bases between.

The chain couples TRBV5-1 to TRBJ2-2; D is uncertain. This CDR3 contains 16 residues. The germline CDR1 and CDR2 sequences are SGHRS and YFSETQ. V was clipped by 3 bases and J by 5 bases, with 17 bases between them. The CDR3 region is CASSSAMGLGTGELFF. The DNA for the CDR3 is TGCGCCAGCAGCTCTGCTATGGGGTTGGGAACCGGGGAGCTGTTTTTT.